One and the same sample provided the 24 T cell receptor beta chains below, sequenced in a study of control samples from healthy donors and cancer patients. Profiled with immunoSEQ multiplex PCR; TCRdb holds only in-frame clones, not every one. In the table there are some 130,000 clones, roughly 89% of which are singletons. The sample was blood. All receptors come from a man aged 18-30 years in good health.

The chain uses TRBV25-1 and TRBJ2-5, with 8 bases aligning to TRBD2. Germline V lookup: CDR1 MGHDK, CDR2 SYGVNS. V shed 5 bases and J 1 base; nucleotides not matched to a gene: 6. The CDR3 extends over 15 amino acids. As DNA, the CDR3 is TGTGCCAGCAGTACACCGAGCGGGGGCCAAGAGACCCAGTACTTC. Its translation is CASSTPSGGQETQYF.

The chain carries TRBV7-3 and TRBJ1-1; D not resolved. CDR1 and CDR2 from the germline V gene are SGHTA and FQGTGA. V was clipped by 1 base and J by 1 base, with 4 bases between them. The CDR3 sequence is 13 residues long. The chain's CDR3 is CASSLMENTEAFF. CDR3 bases: TGTGCCAGCAGCTTAATGGAGAACACTGAAGCTTTCTTT.

The chain couples TRBV25-1 to TRBJ1-5; possibly TRBD1 for D (5 bases). The CDR3 is 13 amino acids. Germline CDR1 reads MGHDK; CDR2 reads SYGVNS. Trimming pared 5 bases from V and 7 bases from J, leaving 12 bases between. The CDR3 DNA sequence: TGTGCCAGCAGTCCAGGGCAAGGACAGCCCCAGCATTTT. It translates to CASSPGQGQPQHF.

The chain combines TRBV7-9 with TRBJ2-5, with D maybe TRBD2 (5 bases). Deletions cut 5 bases from V and 4 bases from J, with 14 bases between. The CDR3 covers 14 residues. Germline V gives CDR1 SEHNR, CDR2 FQNEAQ (reference sequence). The CDR3: CASSIPGLSETQYF. Here the CDR3 DNA reads TGTGCCAGCAGCATTCCCGGACTCTCAGAGACCCAGTACTTC.

This clone was seen only once. This chain links TRBV9 with TRBJ1-3, with 9 bases aligning to TRBD1. The J segment lost 0 bases and the V segment lost 7 bases, leaving 5 bases of the junction unmatched. The CDR3 sequence is 15 residues long. Per germline, CDR1 SGDLS and CDR2 YYNGEE. DNA for the CDR3: TGTGCCAGCGCGGGGACAGGGAACTCTGGAAACACCATATATTTT. It translates to CASAGTGNSGNTIYF.

The chain combines TRBV27 with TRBJ1-4; 9 bases line up with TRBD1. CDR1 and CDR2 from the germline V gene are MNHEY and SMNVEV (reference sequence). Trimming took 6 bases from V and 5 from J; bases not matched to a gene: 4. The CDR3 is 14 residues long. The CDR3 protein is CASSRTGANEKLFF. The CDR3 DNA reads TGTGCCAGCAGCCGGACAGGGGCGAATGAAAAACTGTTTTTT.

The chain couples TRBV4-2 to TRBJ1-6; D unclear. This CDR3 is 13 amino acids long. Germline V gene data show CDR1 as LGHNA and CDR2 as YNFKEQ. V was cut by 0 bases and J by 4 bases, with 1 base left in between. CDR3 protein: CASSQDYNSPLHF. The CDR3, as DNA: TGTGCCAGCAGCCAAGATTATAATTCACCCCTCCACTTT.

This chain uses TRBV3-1 (or the pseudogene TRBV3-2) with TRBJ2-7; TRBD1 matches 9 bases. Germline V CDR1 and CDR2: LGHDT, YNNKEL (reference sequence). The CDR3 contains 15 residues. After removal of 2 bases from V and 3 bases from J, the junction contained 5 bases not matched to a gene. The CDR3 bases are TGTGCCAGCAGCCAACCAACAGGGGGCGTCTACGAGCAGTACTTC. Amino acids: CASSQPTGGVYEQYF.

The J gene is TRBJ2-1, the V gene TRBV11-3; a weak D match, TRBD1 (6 bases). Looked up from germline, CDR1 is SGHNT and CDR2 is YENEEA. This CDR3 spans 14 amino acids. V shed 5 bases and J shed 2 bases, with 10 bases lying between them. The CDR3 protein is CASSGGQTYNEQFF. For the CDR3, the DNA is TGTGCCAGCAGCGGAGGACAGACCTACAATGAGCAGTTCTTC.

The CDR3 coding sequence is TGTGCCAGCAGCCAAGATGTAGCGGGGGGTCGGGAGACCCAGTACTTC. Protein product: CASSQDVAGGRETQYF. This chain links TRBV3-1 (or the pseudogene TRBV3-2) with TRBJ2-5, with 10 bases identical to TRBD2. V shed 0 bases and J 5 bases; nucleotides not matched to a gene: 6. Germline values: CDR1 LGHDT, CDR2 YNNKEL (reference sequence). This CDR3 is 16 amino acids long.

This clone has a single count. The chain couples TRBV2 to TRBJ1-1; possible D gene TRBD1, 6 bases. The CDR3 is 14 residues long. The germline gives CDR1 SNHLY, CDR2 FYNNEI. Trimming left V 7 bases short and J 3 bases short, with 15 bases between. The CDR3 sequence: CASIGGRGDTEAFF. CDR3 nucleotides: TGTGCCAGCATAGGGGGGAGGGGTGACACTGAAGCTTTCTTT.

This chain uses TRBV3-1 (or the pseudogene TRBV3-2) with TRBJ1-1, with a tentative D call TRBD1 (6 bases). The V gene lost 5 bases and the J gene lost 0 bases, with 10 bases spanning the gap. This CDR3 contains 14 residues. Germline loops: CDR1 LGHDT, CDR2 YNNKEL (reference sequence). The CDR3 coding sequence is TGTGCCAGCAGCTTACAGGGACTGAACACTGAAGCTTTCTTT. Translated: CASSLQGLNTEAFF.

This clone has just a few counts. CDR3 amino acids: CASSYRMDRERGYTF. The DNA of the CDR3 is TGTGCCAGCAGTTATCGTATGGACAGGGAGAGAGGCTACACCTTC. The rearrangement links TRBV27 to TRBJ1-2; 8 bases line up with TRBD1. The V and J ends lost 4 bases and 8 bases, in that order; junction bases with no gene match: 12. The germline V gene encodes CDR1 MNHEY and CDR2 SMNVEV (reference sequence). There are 15 residues in the CDR3.

The rearrangement links TRBV18 to TRBJ1-2; 8 bases are shared with TRBD1. This CDR3 spans 19 amino acids. Per germline, CDR1 KGHSH and CDR2 LQKENI. V dropped 1 base and J dropped 4; count of bases not matched to a gene: 17. Here the CDR3 reads CASSPLSQTGAWGSYGYTF. The DNA for the CDR3 is TGTGCCAGCTCACCACTGAGTCAGACAGGGGCTTGGGGGAGCTATGGCTACACCTTC. Full variable domain (rest looked up from reference TRBV18 and TRBJ1-2): NAGVMQNPRHLVRRRGQEARLRCSPMKGHSHVYWYRQLPEEGLKFMVYLQKENIIDESGMPKERFSAEFPKEGPSILRIQQVVRGDSAAYFCASSPLSQTGAWGSYGYTFGSGTRLTVV.

The genes are TRBV2 and TRBJ1-2; D is uncertain. Between the trimmed V and J ends, which lost 7 bases and 0 bases, there was a span of 12 bases. In germline, CDR1 is SNHLY, CDR2 FYNNEI. This CDR3 has 14 residues. The CDR3 DNA follows: TGTGCCAGCACTGTCCGCACCGCTAACTATGGCTACACCTTC. It translates to CASTVRTANYGYTF.

This chain connects TRBV7-2 to TRBJ1-1, with 7 bases identical to TRBD1. From germline, CDR1 is SGHTA and CDR2 FQGNSA. There are 15 residues in the CDR3. The V gene end was trimmed by 1 base and the J gene end by 3 bases; junction bases not matched to a gene: 5. The CDR3 protein is CASSLGTGWDTEAFF. In nucleotides, the CDR3 is TGTGCCAGCAGCTTAGGGACAGGCTGGGACACTGAAGCTTTCTTT.

CDR3 nucleotide sequence: TGTGCCATCAGTGCTAGGGTAGGGGGGGTGAACACTGAAGCTTTCTTT. It is translated as CAISARVGGVNTEAFF. The V call is TRBV10-3, the J call TRBJ1-1, with D perhaps TRBD1 (6 bases). The ends were cut back, 4 bases at V and 0 bases at J, with 15 bases in the middle. Germline lookup yields CDR1 ENHRY and CDR2 SYGVKD. This CDR3 region has 16 residues.

CDR3 nucleotide sequence: TGTGCCAGTACGGACAGGGGTTCTGAAGCTTTCTTT. Translating gives CASTDRGSEAFF. The rearrangement joins TRBV19 to TRBJ1-1; TRBD1 agrees at 9 bases. The ends lost 7 bases at V and 6 bases at J; junction bases unmatched: 3. Germline-derived CDR1 and CDR2 are LNHDA and SQIVND (reference sequence). This CDR3 is built from 12 residues.

The chain has TRBV3-1 (or the pseudogene TRBV3-2) and TRBJ2-2; D gene ambiguous. CDR3 length: 13 residues. Between the trimmed V and J ends, which lost 8 bases and 0 bases, there was a span of 7 bases. Germline CDR1 and CDR2: LGHDT and YNNKEL (reference sequence). The CDR3 DNA sequence: TGTGCCAGCGGCAAGGCGAACACCGGGGAGCTGTTTTTT. It yields the protein CASGKANTGELFF.

This clone is classed as medium-sized. The chain joins TRBV2 to TRBJ1-5; maybe TRBD1 (5 bases). The CDR3 has 17 amino acids. Germline CDR1 SNHLY, CDR2 FYNNEI. Trimming pared 7 bases from V and 5 bases from J, leaving 24 bases between. This CDR3 reads CASNIVPGGTGHQPQHF. The CDR3, as DNA: TGTGCCAGCAATATCGTCCCGGGGGGGACGGGACATCAGCCCCAGCATTTT.

The gene calls are TRBV19 and TRBJ2-7; D is tentatively TRBD1 or TRBD2 (6 bases each). Germline loops: CDR1 LNHDA, CDR2 SQIVND (reference sequence). This CDR3 has 13 residues. Trimming pared 2 bases from V and 6 bases from J, leaving 11 bases between. This CDR3 reads CASSISGAGEQYF. The CDR3 nucleotides are TGTGCCAGTAGTATATCGGGGGCGGGCGAGCAGTACTTC.

The rearrangement links TRBV18 to TRBJ1-3, with D possibly matching TRBD1 (6 bases). This CDR3 contains 14 residues. The germline gives CDR1 KGHSH, CDR2 LQKENI. Trimming took off 9 bases at V and 2 bases at J, with 14 bases between the two ends. DNA for the CDR3: TGTGCCAGTTCCCAGGGGAGAGCTGGAAACACCATATATTTT. It encodes CASSQGRAGNTIYF.

This chain links TRBV9 with TRBJ2-2; 9 bases align to TRBD2. The CDR3 contains 16 residues. Germline lookup yields CDR1 SGDLS and CDR2 YYNGEE. Unmatched junction bases numbered 6, after V lost 0 bases and J lost 6 bases. CDR3 sequence: CASSVGRGGAPGELFF. The CDR3 DNA is TGTGCCAGCAGCGTAGGGCGGGGGGGCGCCCCCGGGGAGCTGTTTTTT.

The genes are TRBV6-5 and TRBJ2-5; D unresolved. CDR1 MNHEY and CDR2 SVGAGI come from the germline V gene. This CDR3 is built from 13 residues. Deletions cut 4 bases from V and 5 bases from J, with 11 bases between. CDR3 region: CASSSPGGETQYF. CDR3 nucleotide sequence: TGTGCCAGCAGTTCCCCGGGTGGGGAGACCCAGTACTTC.